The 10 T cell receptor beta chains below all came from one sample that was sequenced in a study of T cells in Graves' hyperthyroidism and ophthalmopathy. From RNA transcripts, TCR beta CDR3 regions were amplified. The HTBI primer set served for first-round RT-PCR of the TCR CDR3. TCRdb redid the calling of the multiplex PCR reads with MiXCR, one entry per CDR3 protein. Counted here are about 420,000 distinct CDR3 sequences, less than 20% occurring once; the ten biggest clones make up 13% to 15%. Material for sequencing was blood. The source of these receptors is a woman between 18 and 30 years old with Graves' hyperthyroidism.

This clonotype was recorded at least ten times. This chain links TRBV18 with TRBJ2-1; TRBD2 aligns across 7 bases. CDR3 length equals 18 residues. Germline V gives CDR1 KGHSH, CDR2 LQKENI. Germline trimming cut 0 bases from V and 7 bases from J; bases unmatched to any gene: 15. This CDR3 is CASSPPTGGLNKWNEQFF. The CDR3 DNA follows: TGTGCCAGCTCACCACCGACGGGAGGTCTTAATAAGTGGAATGAGCAGTTCTTC.

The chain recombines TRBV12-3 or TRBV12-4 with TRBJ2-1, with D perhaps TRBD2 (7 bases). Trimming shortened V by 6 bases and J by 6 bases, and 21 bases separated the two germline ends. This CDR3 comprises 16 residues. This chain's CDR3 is CASSHPSGGPFNEQFF. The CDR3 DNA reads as TGTGCCAGCAGCCACCCATCCGGGGGGCCTTTCAATGAGCAGTTCTTC.

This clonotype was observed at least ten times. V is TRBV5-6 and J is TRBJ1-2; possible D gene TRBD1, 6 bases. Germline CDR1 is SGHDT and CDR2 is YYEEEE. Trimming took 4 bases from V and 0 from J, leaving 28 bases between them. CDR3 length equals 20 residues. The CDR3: CASSAIGGGEEAGANYGYTF. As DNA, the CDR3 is TGTGCCAGCAGCGCCATCGGAGGGGGAGAGGAGGCGGGGGCTAACTATGGCTACACCTTC.

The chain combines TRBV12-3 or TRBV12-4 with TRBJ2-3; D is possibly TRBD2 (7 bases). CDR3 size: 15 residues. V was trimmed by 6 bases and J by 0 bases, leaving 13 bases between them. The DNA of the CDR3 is TGTGCCAGCAGCCCAGAGGGGGGGAGCACAGATACGCAGTATTTT. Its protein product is CASSPEGGSTDTQYF.

The CDR3 loop is CASSQFRLSRDRYNEQFF. The CDR3 DNA sequence: TGTGCCAGCAGCCAGTTCCGACTTAGTAGGGACAGGTACAATGAGCAGTTCTTC. The chain recombines TRBV4-2 with TRBJ2-1, with TRBD1 matching over 8 bases. The germline V gene encodes CDR1 LGHNA and CDR2 YNFKEQ. CDR3 length equals 18 residues. The V gene end was trimmed by 3 bases and the J gene end by 4 bases; junction bases not matched to a gene: 14.

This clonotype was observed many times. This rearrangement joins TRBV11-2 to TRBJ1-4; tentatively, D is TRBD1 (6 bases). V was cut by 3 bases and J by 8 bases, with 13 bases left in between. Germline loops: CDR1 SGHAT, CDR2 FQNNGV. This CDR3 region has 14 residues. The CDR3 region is CASSFPGAREKLFF. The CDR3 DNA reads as TGTGCCAGCAGCTTCCCGGGGGCTAGAGAAAAACTGTTTTTT.

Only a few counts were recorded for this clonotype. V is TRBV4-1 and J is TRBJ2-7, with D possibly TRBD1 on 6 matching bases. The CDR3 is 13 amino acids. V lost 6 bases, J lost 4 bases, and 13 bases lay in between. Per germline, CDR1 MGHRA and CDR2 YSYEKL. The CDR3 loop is CASSGQRTYEQYF. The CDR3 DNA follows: TGCGCCAGCAGTGGACAGAGGACATACGAGCAGTACTTC.

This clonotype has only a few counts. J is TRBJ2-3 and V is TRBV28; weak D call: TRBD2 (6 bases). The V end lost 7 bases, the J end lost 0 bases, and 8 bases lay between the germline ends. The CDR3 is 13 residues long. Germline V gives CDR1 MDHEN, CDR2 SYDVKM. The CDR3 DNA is TGTGCCAGCACCGGGACTAGCACAGATACGCAGTATTTT. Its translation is CASTGTSTDTQYF.

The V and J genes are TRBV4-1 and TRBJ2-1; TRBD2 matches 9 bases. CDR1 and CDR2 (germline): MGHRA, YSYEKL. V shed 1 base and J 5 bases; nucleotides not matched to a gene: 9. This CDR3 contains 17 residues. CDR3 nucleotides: TGCGCCAGCAGCCAAGTAGGAGGGCGGGGGGGGAACAATGAGCAGTTCTTC. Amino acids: CASSQVGGRGGNNEQFF.

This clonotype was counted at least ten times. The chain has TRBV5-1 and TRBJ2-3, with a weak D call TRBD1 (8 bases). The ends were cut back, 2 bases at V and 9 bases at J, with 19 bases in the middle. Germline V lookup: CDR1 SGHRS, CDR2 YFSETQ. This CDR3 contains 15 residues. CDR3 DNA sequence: TGCGCCAGCAGCTTCTCCGGACAGGGAGGGGAAACGCAGTATTTT. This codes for CASSFSGQGGETQYF. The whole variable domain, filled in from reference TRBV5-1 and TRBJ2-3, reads KAGVTQTPRYLIKTRGQQVTLSCSPISGHRSVSWYQQTPGQGLQFLFEYFSETQRNKGNFPGRFSGRQFSNSRSEMNVSTLELGDSALYLCASSFSGQGGETQYFGPGTRLTVL.